These 9 T cell receptor beta chains came from one sample sequenced in a study of CD8+ T cells in alopecia areata. Sample treatment: oral pan-JAK inhibitor, 5-10 mg twice daily. cDNA prepared by RNA extraction and subsequent reverse transcription served as the template for sequencing. Produced via immunoSEQ multiplex PCR; TCRdb's table is partial and in-frame only. The sample contains 110,000 or so clones, 50% to 65% of which appear only once. This sample comprised CD4+ T cells sorted from blood, obtained at week 24, from a patient treated with tofacitinib. Receptor source: a human donor with alopecia areata.

This chain connects TRBV11-1 to TRBJ1-2; D unclear. The CDR3 is made up of 13 amino acids. Trimming shortened V by 5 bases and J by 8 bases, and 15 bases separated the two germline ends. Per the germline V gene, CDR1 is SGHAT and CDR2 is FQDESV (reference sequence). The CDR3 DNA follows: TGTGCCAGCAGCCCCACCCTAGACTGGGGCTACACCTTC. Its translation: CASSPTLDWGYTF.

V and J are TRBV5-6 and TRBJ2-2, with 9 bases lining up with TRBD1. The ends lost 4 bases at V and 1 base at J; junction bases unmatched: 2. The CDR3 runs to 15 residues. Germline values: CDR1 SGHDT, CDR2 YYEEEE. The CDR3 region has the DNA TGTGCCAGCAGCCCGGGACAGGGGAACACCGGGGAGCTGTTTTTT. Its protein is CASSPGQGNTGELFF.

The chain carries TRBV5-1 and TRBJ1-6; 8 positions agree with TRBD1. Germline V gene sequence: CDR1 SGHRS, CDR2 YFSETQ. The CDR3 is 15 residues long. Losses at the gene ends were 0 bases for V and 7 bases for J; bases not matched to a gene: 3. CDR3 residues: CASSLDRGVNSPLHF. For the CDR3, the DNA is TGCGCCAGCAGCTTGGACAGGGGGGTGAATTCACCCCTCCACTTT.

The chain is built from TRBV7-2 and TRBJ2-5; 11 nucleotides align to TRBD1. The CDR3 is 16 residues long. V trimming: 5 bases; J trimming: 5 bases; junction bases outside the gene matches: 10. Germline V gene lookup returns CDR1 SGHTA and CDR2 FQGNSA. The DNA of the CDR3 is TGTGCCAGCAGCCCTACTGGACAGGGGGCGGGGGAGACCCAGTACTTC. Encoded protein: CASSPTGQGAGETQYF.

This clone appeared once. The gene calls are TRBV7-3 and TRBJ2-6, with D uncertain. V was trimmed by 2 bases and J by 4 bases, leaving 9 bases between them. CDR3 length equals 15 residues. Germline assignment: CDR1 SGHTA and CDR2 FQGTGA. CDR3: CASSLAAVGANVLTF. The CDR3 DNA is TGTGCCAGCAGCTTAGCGGCGGTCGGGGCCAACGTCCTGACTTTC.

The V call is TRBV10-3, the J call TRBJ2-7; a possible D gene is TRBD1 (6 bases). The CDR3 is made up of 13 amino acids. V was clipped by 6 bases and J by 1 base, with 10 bases between them. Germline V gene lookup returns CDR1 ENHRY and CDR2 SYGVKD. CDR3 in amino acids: CAIRRTDSYEQYF. CDR3 DNA sequence: TGTGCCATCAGGCGGACAGATTCCTACGAGCAGTACTTC.

This rearrangement joins TRBV10-3 to TRBJ1-1; D is unclear. This CDR3 spans 13 amino acids. Looked up from germline, CDR1 is ENHRY and CDR2 is SYGVKD. V gave up 10 bases and J gave up 1 base, with 13 bases separating them. The CDR3 protein is CATEETTNTEAFF. The CDR3 DNA follows: TGTGCCACCGAGGAGACAACGAACACTGAAGCTTTCTTT.

This clone has a single count. V usage is TRBV7-2 and J usage is TRBJ2-5; 12 bases are shared with TRBD2. Germline V gene data show CDR1 as SGHTA and CDR2 as FQGNSA. The V segment lost 2 bases and the J segment 6 bases; nucleotides outside the gene matches: 4. There are 15 residues in the CDR3. The CDR3 protein is CASSLTSGGWKTQYF. The CDR3 DNA reads as TGTGCCAGCAGCTTAACTAGCGGGGGGTGGAAGACCCAGTACTTC.

The chain links TRBV10-3 to TRBJ1-5; D unclear. The CDR3 totals 14 residues. Trimming removed 6 bases from V and 4 bases from J, with 13 bases in between. The V gene's germline CDR1 is ENHRY and CDR2 SYGVKD. The CDR3 bases are TGTGCCATCAGCTTTTCCGGGGAAAATCAGCCCCAGCATTTT. It is translated as CAISFSGENQPQHF.